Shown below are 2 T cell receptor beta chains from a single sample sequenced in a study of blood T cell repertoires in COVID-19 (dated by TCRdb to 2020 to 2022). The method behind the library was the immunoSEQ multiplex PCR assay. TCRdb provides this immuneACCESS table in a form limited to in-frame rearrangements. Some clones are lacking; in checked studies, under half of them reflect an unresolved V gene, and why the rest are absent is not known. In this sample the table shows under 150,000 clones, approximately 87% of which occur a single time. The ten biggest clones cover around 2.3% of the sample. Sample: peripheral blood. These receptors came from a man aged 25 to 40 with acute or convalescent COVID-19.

CDR3 residues: CASSPLQGSGGYTF. The DNA for the CDR3 is TGTGCCAGCTCACCTCTACAGGGATCGGGTGGCTACACCTTC. The chain links TRBV18 to TRBJ1-2; the D gene is possibly TRBD1 (6 bases). The CDR3 contains 14 residues. Germline CDR1 and CDR2: KGHSH and LQKENI. V was clipped by 3 bases and J by 7 bases, with 15 bases between them. The complete variable domain, with remaining parts taken from reference TRBV18 and TRBJ1-2, reads NAGVMQNPRHLVRRRGQEARLRCSPMKGHSHVYWYRQLPEEGLKFMVYLQKENIIDESGMPKERFSAEFPKEGPSILRIQQVVRGDSAAYFCASSPLQGSGGYTFGSGTRLTVV.

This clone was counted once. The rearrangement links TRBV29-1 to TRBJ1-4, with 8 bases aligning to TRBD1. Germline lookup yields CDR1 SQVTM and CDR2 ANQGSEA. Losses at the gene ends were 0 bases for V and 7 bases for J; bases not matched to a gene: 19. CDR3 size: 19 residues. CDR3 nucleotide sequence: TGCAGCGTTGAAGACACGACCCTTTATCCGGGACAGGCCGGTGAAAAACTGTTTTTT. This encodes CSVEDTTLYPGQAGEKLFF.